These 30 T cell receptor beta chains came from one sample sequenced in a study of CD8 T cells in Susac syndrome. When the RNA was reverse transcribed, random hexamers were used with an input of roughly 0.5 to 1 ug. TCRdb recomputed calls from the immunoSEQ multiplex PCR reads with MiXCR, one row per CDR3 protein. The sample has roughly 140,000 distinct CDR3 sequences, roughly 95% seen once. Sequencing was carried out using CD4+ T cells from PBMCs. The receptors here all came from a human donor with Susac syndrome.

The chain employs TRBV7-9 and TRBJ1-4; D remains ambiguous. In germline, CDR1 is SEHNR, CDR2 FQNEAQ (reference sequence). CDR3 size: 17 residues. Trimming stripped 5 bases from V and 8 bases from J, with 24 bases between. CDR3 nucleotides: TGTGCCAGCAGCCATGACCAGGCCAACTCCCCTCGGGAAAAACTGTTTTTT. Its protein product is CASSHDQANSPREKLFF.

This rearrangement joins TRBV11-1 to TRBJ2-1; 8 nucleotides agree with TRBD1. The CDR3 is made up of 14 amino acids. V was clipped by 4 bases and J by 10 bases; unmatched bases: 9. CDR1 and CDR2 from the germline V gene are SGHAT and FQDESV (reference sequence). CDR3 bases: TGTGCCAGCAGCTCCGGACAGGGCCCGGGGGAGCAGTTCTTC. Protein: CASSSGQGPGEQFF.

This chain links TRBV2 with TRBJ2-3; possible D gene TRBD2, 7 bases. CDR1 and CDR2 (germline): SNHLY, FYNNEI. V lost 11 bases and J 3 bases, leaving 12 bases between the germline ends. The CDR3 runs to 12 residues. DNA for the CDR3: TGTGCCGGAAGGGGGGGGACAGATACGCAGTATTTT. This gives the protein CAGRGGTDTQYF.

V usage is TRBV3-1 and J usage is TRBJ1-1; D ambiguous. From germline, CDR1 is LGHDT and CDR2 YNNKEL (reference sequence). CDR3 length: 13 amino acids. Deletions cut 3 bases from V and 4 bases from J, with 9 bases between. CDR3 in amino acids: CASSHGPGTEAFF. In nucleotides, the CDR3 is TGTGCCAGCAGCCACGGGCCCGGCACTGAAGCTTTCTTT.

This chain uses TRBV14 with TRBJ2-2; no clear D. The CDR3 runs to 16 residues. Trimming removed 3 bases from V and 1 base from J, with 12 bases in between. Per germline, CDR1 SGHDN and CDR2 FVKESK. CDR3 region: CASSHLGNLNTGELFF. The DNA of the CDR3 is TGTGCCAGCAGCCACCTGGGGAATTTGAACACCGGGGAGCTGTTTTTT.

This clonotype showed up just once. The J gene is TRBJ2-3, the V gene TRBV19; D may be TRBD1 (5 bases). Germline CDR1 and CDR2: LNHDA and SQIVND (reference sequence). There are 12 residues in the CDR3. V lost 9 bases and J 7 bases, leaving 14 bases between the germline ends. CDR3 sequence reads: CASRTTRNTQYF. The DNA for the CDR3 is TGTGCCAGCCGGACAACCCGGAATACGCAGTATTTT.

CDR3 in DNA: TGCGCCAGCAGCCAAGATCTCGGCAGGACTGAAGCTTTCTTT. Translating gives CASSQDLGRTEAFF. V gene TRBV4-3 combines with J gene TRBJ1-1, with D uncertain. The CDR3 has 14 amino acids. Germline CDR1 and CDR2: LGHNA and YSLEER. The V end was cut by 0 bases, the J end by 5 bases, with 10 bases between.

The chain combines TRBV6-6 with TRBJ2-3; D is possibly TRBD1 (6 bases). V dropped 5 bases and J dropped 7 bases, with 13 bases sitting between them. The germline gives CDR1 MNHNY, CDR2 SVGAGI (reference sequence). The CDR3 is made up of 13 amino acids. For the CDR3, the DNA is TGTGCCAGCAGTCCTCGGGACATTCATACGCAGTATTTT. It encodes CASSPRDIHTQYF.

This clonotype was seen just once. V usage is TRBV20-1 and J usage is TRBJ2-5; possibly TRBD1 for D (6 bases). Germline values: CDR1 DFQATT, CDR2 SNEGSKA (reference sequence). The CDR3 has 13 amino acids. With 6 bases removed from V and 4 bases from J, the gap between germline ends came to 15 bases. Here the CDR3 DNA reads TGCAGTGCCAGGATTCTAGGGGGAGAGACCCAGTACTTC. Amino acid sequence: CSARILGGETQYF.

The CDR3 region has the DNA TGTGCCAGCAGCTCCCCGGGACAGGGGAACGGCTACACCTTC. Its protein product is CASSSPGQGNGYTF. The V gene is TRBV5-6, the J gene TRBJ1-2, with TRBD1 matching 10 bases. The J segment lost 8 bases and the V segment lost 3 bases, leaving 7 bases of the junction unmatched. This CDR3 is 14 amino acids long. Looked up from germline, CDR1 is SGHDT and CDR2 is YYEEEE.

This clonotype has a single count. This chain joins TRBV7-9 and TRBJ2-2; 8 bases fit TRBD1. With V trimmed by 4 bases and J by 9 bases, 7 bases remained unmatched. Germline CDR1 reads SEHNR; CDR2 reads FQNEAQ (reference sequence). This CDR3 comprises 14 residues. This chain's CDR3 is CASSSLGQGRELFF. The CDR3 DNA follows: TGTGCCAGCAGCTCCTTAGGACAGGGCAGGGAGCTGTTTTTT.

This chain uses TRBV20-1 with TRBJ1-1; TRBD1 might be the D (5 bases). CDR1 and CDR2 from the germline V gene are DFQATT and SNEGSKA (reference sequence). V lost 6 bases and J 3 bases, leaving 17 bases between the germline ends. The CDR3 consists of 14 residues. The CDR3 nucleotides are TGCAGTGCCCCGTTGGCAGGGAGGGACACTGAAGCTTTCTTT. Translating gives CSAPLAGRDTEAFF.

This clonotype was picked up one time. The chain recombines TRBV12-3 or TRBV12-4 with TRBJ1-6; D perhaps matches TRBD1 (6 bases). V was clipped by 4 bases and J by 6 bases, with 10 bases between them. The CDR3 is 14 amino acids. The CDR3 sequence is CASSSGQPNSPLHF. The CDR3 region has the DNA TGTGCCAGCAGTTCAGGACAGCCTAATTCACCCCTCCACTTT.

V and J are TRBV5-6 and TRBJ2-5; no clear D. Trimming stripped 0 bases from V and 1 base from J, with 7 bases between. Looked up from germline, CDR1 is SGHDT and CDR2 is YYEEEE. The CDR3 sequence is 14 residues long. CDR3 in amino acids: CASSLARIQETQYF. CDR3 bases: TGTGCCAGCAGCTTGGCTCGGATCCAAGAGACCCAGTACTTC.

The V call is TRBV12-3 or TRBV12-4, the J call TRBJ2-3; D is unresolved. The CDR3 extends over 14 amino acids. V was cut by 8 bases and J by 0 bases, with 12 bases left in between. CDR3 bases: TGTGCCAGCGAACGGCTCCTTAGCACAGATACGCAGTATTTT. Residues: CASERLLSTDTQYF.

This chain uses TRBV20-1 with TRBJ2-7; 10 bases are a match to TRBD1. Per germline, CDR1 DFQATT and CDR2 SNEGSKA (reference sequence). Losses at the gene ends were 6 bases for V and 1 base for J; bases not matched to a gene: 9. This CDR3 has 15 residues. Here the CDR3 reads CSAPDRTGGSYEQYF. In DNA form, the CDR3 reads TGCAGTGCCCCGGATCGGACAGGGGGATCCTACGAGCAGTACTTC.

This clonotype was seen a single time. This chain uses TRBV29-1 with TRBJ2-1; TRBD2 is a possible D gene (7 bases). Germline V gene sequence: CDR1 SQVTM, CDR2 ANQGSEA. This CDR3 comprises 13 residues. Trimming shortened V by 6 bases and J by 12 bases, and 21 bases separated the two germline ends. The CDR3 DNA sequence: TGCAGCGTCGGGCAGGGGCCGACGGGGGGGCAGTTCTTC. Its protein is CSVGQGPTGGQFF.

The V gene is TRBV6-2 or TRBV6-3, the J gene TRBJ1-6, with 8 bases identical to TRBD1. Germline loops: CDR1 MNHEY, CDR2 SVGEGT. CDR3 length: 16 residues. V shed 6 bases and J 3 bases; nucleotides not matched to a gene: 7. CDR3 DNA sequence: TGTGCCAGCAGCCCCGACAGGGGCATCTATAATTCACCCCTCCACTTT. It translates to CASSPDRGIYNSPLHF.

The chain carries TRBV13 and TRBJ1-1, with D hard to call. V lost 5 bases, J lost 5 bases, and 15 bases lay in between. Germline values: CDR1 PRHDT, CDR2 FYEKMQ (reference sequence). CDR3 size: 14 residues. The CDR3, as DNA: TGTGCCAGCAGCAGACTCGACCTCCGAACTGAAGCTTTCTTT. This translates into CASSRLDLRTEAFF.

Only one count was recorded for this clonotype. The rearrangement uses TRBV4-3 and TRBJ1-2, with D unresolved. The CDR3 covers 15 residues. Germline-derived CDR1 and CDR2 are LGHNA and YSLEER. V lost 4 bases, J lost 3 bases, and 15 bases lay in between. CDR3 nucleotides: TGCGCCAGCAGCCGAAGTAGCACCGGGGACTATGGCTACACCTTC. This gives the protein CASSRSSTGDYGYTF.

The V and J genes are TRBV6-1 and TRBJ2-3, with D perhaps matching TRBD2 (5 bases). V was clipped by 3 bases and J by 4 bases, with 11 bases between them. This CDR3 region has 14 residues. Looked up from germline, CDR1 is MNHNS and CDR2 is SASEGT. In DNA, the CDR3 is TGTGCCAGCAGTGATGGGTGGCGGGCAGATACGCAGTATTTT. The encoded protein is CASSDGWRADTQYF.

V gene TRBV20-1 combines with J gene TRBJ1-2, with a possible D match to TRBD1 (5 bases). From germline, CDR1 is DFQATT and CDR2 SNEGSKA (reference sequence). V gave up 7 bases and J gave up 8 bases, with 14 bases separating them. The CDR3 is made up of 11 amino acids. In DNA form, the CDR3 reads TGCAGTGGCTCCCTTGGGACCGGCTACACCTTC. It encodes CSGSLGTGYTF.

The count of this clonotype is one. V and J are TRBV9 and TRBJ1-6, with D tentatively TRBD1 (5 bases). Trimming cost V 3 bases and J 8 bases, with 12 bases left between them. The CDR3 runs 14 residues. Germline V CDR1 and CDR2: SGDLS, YYNGEE. The DNA of the CDR3 is TGTGCCAGCAGCGCAAGGGCCAGGGATTCACCCCTCCACTTT. It yields the protein CASSARARDSPLHF.

The sample holds a few counts of this clonotype. J is TRBJ2-1 and V is TRBV7-9; D is possibly TRBD1 (6 bases). Trimming took off 0 bases at V and 6 bases at J, with 9 bases between the two ends. This CDR3 has 14 residues. Germline V gene lookup returns CDR1 SEHNR and CDR2 FQNEAQ (reference sequence). This CDR3 is CASSLAAGANEQFF. The CDR3 nucleotides read TGTGCCAGCAGCTTAGCTGCAGGGGCCAATGAGCAGTTCTTC.

The chain combines TRBV7-2 with TRBJ2-7; 11 bases are shared with TRBD2. Losses at the gene ends were 1 base for V and 5 bases for J; bases not matched to a gene: 7. Per the germline V gene, CDR1 is SGHTA and CDR2 is FQGNSA. The CDR3 contains 16 residues. CDR3 sequence reads: CASSLVVAGGPHEQYF. Here the CDR3 DNA reads TGTGCCAGCAGCTTAGTGGTAGCGGGGGGGCCCCACGAGCAGTACTTC. The variable domain in full, with the rest retrieved from reference TRBV7-2 and TRBJ2-7, is GAGVSQSPSNKVTEKGKDVELRCDPISGHTALYWYRQSLGQGLEFLIYFQGNSAPDKSGLPSDRFSAERTGGSVSTLTIQRTQQEDSAVYLCASSLVVAGGPHEQYFGPGTRLTVT.

V usage is TRBV10-2 and J usage is TRBJ1-6; a possible D gene is TRBD1 (6 bases). V was trimmed by 5 bases and J by 13 bases, leaving 18 bases between them. The CDR3 is 14 amino acids. Per germline, CDR1 WSHSY and CDR2 SAAADI. The chain's CDR3 is CASSLDSLFAPLHF. CDR3 DNA: TGCGCCAGCAGTTTGGACAGTTTGTTCGCTCCCCTCCACTTT.

In its sample, this clonotype was seen once. The gene calls are TRBV2 and TRBJ1-2, with 7 bases fitting TRBD1. Germline-derived CDR1 and CDR2 are SNHLY and FYNNEI. This CDR3 contains 15 residues. V trimming: 4 bases; J trimming: 4 bases; junction bases outside the gene matches: 9. The CDR3 nucleotides are TGTGCCAGCAGTGTCACAGGGGATGTGAGCTATGGCTACACCTTC. This translates into CASSVTGDVSYGYTF.

This chain joins TRBV20-1 and TRBJ2-3; D is undetermined. This CDR3 spans 14 amino acids. Trimming pared 5 bases from V and 0 bases from J, leaving 12 bases between. Per germline, CDR1 DFQATT and CDR2 SNEGSKA (reference sequence). The CDR3 region has the DNA TGCAGTGCTTTACAAAGGCTCAGCACAGATACGCAGTATTTT. Its protein product is CSALQRLSTDTQYF.

J is TRBJ2-4 and V is TRBV20-1; tentative D call: TRBD2 (5 bases). CDR3 size: 14 residues. Trimming shortened V by 4 bases and J by 3 bases, and 13 bases separated the two germline ends. Germline V gives CDR1 DFQATT, CDR2 SNEGSKA (reference sequence). The CDR3 is CSATRPGNKNIQYF. For the CDR3, the DNA is TGCAGTGCTACCCGTCCGGGGAACAAAAACATTCAGTACTTC.

The V and J genes are TRBV5-4 and TRBJ2-3; TRBD1 matches at 9 bases. The trim removed 4 bases at V and 3 bases at J, leaving 12 bases unmatched. Germline values: CDR1 SGHNT, CDR2 YYREEE (reference sequence). The CDR3 runs 17 residues. The CDR3 is CASSLRPGTGRTDTQYF. CDR3 nucleotides: TGTGCCAGCAGCCTGAGACCCGGGACAGGGAGAACAGATACGCAGTATTTT. Full variable domain (outside the CDR3, taken from reference TRBV5-4 and TRBJ2-3): ETGVTQSPTHLIKTRGQQVTLRCSSQSGHNTVSWYQQALGQGPQFIFQYYREEENGRGNFPPRFSGLQFPNYSSELNVNALELDDSALYLCASSLRPGTGRTDTQYFGPGTRLTVL.